The 26 T cell receptor beta chains below come from one sample, sequenced in a study of cytomegalovirus exposure and HLA in healthy donors. 13 Jbeta primers and 60 Vbeta primers were used for the PCR. The repertoire was sequenced with immunoSEQ multiplex PCR; TCRdb's copy has only in-frame clones and lacks some. The sample includes 150,000 to 200,000 clones, approximately 80% of them seen just once. The specimen sequenced was PBMCs. These receptors all come from a woman in her twenties or thirties in good health and CMV-seropositive.

This sequence joins TRBV19 and TRBJ1-6; no reliable D call. In germline, CDR1 is LNHDA, CDR2 SQIVND (reference sequence). The CDR3 totals 14 residues. The ends were cut back, 2 bases at V and 3 bases at J, with 5 bases in the middle. Here the CDR3 reads CASSINIYNSPLHF. DNA of the CDR3: TGTGCCAGTAGTATAAACATCTATAATTCACCCCTCCACTTT.

The chain links TRBV28 to TRBJ1-5, with 7 bases identical to TRBD1. Germline V CDR1 and CDR2: MDHEN, SYDVKM. The CDR3 totals 15 residues. The V segment lost 5 bases and the J segment 6 bases; nucleotides outside the gene matches: 10. The CDR3 nucleotides read TGTGCCAGCAGTACCCGACAGGGCGGAGCTCAGCCCCAGCATTTT. Amino acid sequence: CASSTRQGGAQPQHF.

The J gene is TRBJ2-1, the V gene TRBV7-8; the match to TRBD2 covers 8 bases. The length of the CDR3 is 17 residues. Germline V gene sequence: CDR1 SGHVS, CDR2 FQNEAQ. Trimming at V came to 4 bases and at J to 10 bases, leaving 18 bases not matched to a gene. The CDR3 DNA follows: TGTGCCAGCAGCTCCAAATCGCGGGGGGATCACAGAAGAGAGCAGTTCTTC. Protein product: CASSSKSRGDHRREQFF.

This clone occurred a few times. The V call is TRBV5-1, the J call TRBJ1-2, with D possibly matching TRBD1 (6 bases). The V and J ends lost 0 bases and 4 bases respectively, with 13 bases between them. Germline CDR1 is SGHRS and CDR2 is YFSETQ. The CDR3 length is 15 residues. CDR3 protein: CASSLDRESRYGYTF. In nucleotides, the CDR3 is TGCGCCAGCAGCTTGGACAGGGAATCACGCTATGGCTACACCTTC.

Only a few counts were recorded for this clone. Other nucleotide sequences from this sample produce the same CDR3. This rearrangement joins TRBV30 to TRBJ1-1; D might be TRBD1 (5 bases). Germline lookup yields CDR1 GTSNPN and CDR2 SVGIG (reference sequence). Trimming shortened V by 0 bases and J by 1 base, and 6 bases separated the two germline ends. The CDR3 consists of 13 residues. CDR3: CAWSVRENTEAFF. For the CDR3, the DNA is TGTGCCTGGAGTGTCAGGGAGAACACTGAAGCTTTCTTT.

This clone was found a few times. This chain's CDR3 is CASSLLAGGIDTQYF. In nucleotides, the CDR3 is TGTGCCAGCAGTTTACTAGCGGGGGGCATAGATACGCAGTATTTT. This rearrangement joins TRBV28 to TRBJ2-3; 11 positions match TRBD2. This CDR3 has 15 residues. Germline assignment: CDR1 MDHEN and CDR2 SYDVKM. After removal of 2 bases from V and 5 bases from J, the junction contained 3 bases not matched to a gene.

J is TRBJ2-1 and V is TRBV28, with 7 bases fitting TRBD2. CDR1 is MDHEN, CDR2 SYDVKM, per germline. This CDR3 is built from 12 residues. With 10 bases clipped from V and 6 bases from J, the junction kept 6 bases outside the gene matches. The CDR3 nucleotides are TGTGCCACTCACTCGGGGGGCAATGAGCAGTTCTTC. Protein: CATHSGGNEQFF.

The count of this clone is one. The CDR3 region has the DNA TGTGCCAGCAGCATTCAGGGCTACGAGCAGTACTTC. Residues: CASSIQGYEQYF. This chain links TRBV5-4 with TRBJ2-7; the D gene is possibly TRBD1 (5 bases). Germline CDR1 is SGHNT and CDR2 is YYREEE (reference sequence). This CDR3 contains 12 residues. With 4 bases removed from V and 3 bases from J, the gap between germline ends came to 8 bases.

V usage is TRBV30 and J usage is TRBJ2-7, with 7 bases aligning to TRBD1. V trimming: 3 bases; J trimming: 2 bases; junction bases outside the gene matches: 7. CDR3 length: 14 amino acids. In germline, CDR1 is GTSNPN, CDR2 SVGIG (reference sequence). The CDR3 region has the DNA TGTGCCTGGAGACGGACAGGAACCACCTACGAGCAGTACTTC. Protein: CAWRRTGTTYEQYF.

The chain carries TRBV29-1 and TRBJ1-1, with D perhaps TRBD1 (6 bases). This CDR3 comprises 14 residues. V dropped 7 bases and J dropped 1 base, with 16 bases sitting between them. The germline V gene encodes CDR1 SQVTM and CDR2 ANQGSEA. The CDR3 coding sequence is TGCAGCGCCCTGGATGGGACACCGAACACTGAAGCTTTCTTT. This gives the protein CSALDGTPNTEAFF.

The chain combines TRBV27 with TRBJ2-3; 7 nucleotides agree with TRBD1. The germline V gene has CDR1 MNHEY and CDR2 SMNVEV (reference sequence). V lost 9 bases and J lost 3; bases outside the gene matches: 6. This CDR3 contains 13 residues. The DNA for the CDR3 is TGTGCCAGTCGCGACAGGGTTACAGATACGCAGTATTTT. It encodes CASRDRVTDTQYF.

A remark on this clone: Other DNA sequences of this sample code for an identical CDR3. The chain combines TRBV6-1 with TRBJ1-6; the D gene is possibly TRBD1 (5 bases). CDR3 size: 14 residues. Germline CDR1 MNHNS, CDR2 SASEGT. V dropped 6 bases and J dropped 10 bases, with 16 bases sitting between them. The CDR3 nucleotides are TGTGCCAGCAGCCTCGGGGGGGTAGGGTCACCCCTCCACTTT. This translates into CASSLGGVGSPLHF.

With regard to this clone: Within the sample, other DNA sequences also encode this same CDR3. The chain joins TRBV7-9 to TRBJ1-1, with D perhaps matching TRBD1 (6 bases). The CDR3 runs to 14 residues. V gave up 1 base and J gave up 1 base, with 7 bases separating them. The germline gives CDR1 SEHNR, CDR2 FQNEAQ (reference sequence). The CDR3 sequence: CASSLGQANTEAFF. CDR3 DNA sequence: TGTGCCAGCAGCTTAGGACAGGCGAACACTGAAGCTTTCTTT. Looking up the rest from reference TRBV7-9 and TRBJ1-1 gives the full variable domain: DTGVSQNPRHKITKRGQNVTFRCDPISEHNRLYWYRQTLGQGPEFLTYFQNEAQLEKSRLLSDRFSAERPKGSFSTLEIQRTEQGDSAMYLCASSLGQANTEAFFGQGTRLTVV.

In this sample, this clone turned up once. The J gene is TRBJ1-5, the V gene TRBV2, with a possible D match to TRBD1 (6 bases). CDR3 size: 15 residues. Germline assignment: CDR1 SNHLY and CDR2 FYNNEI. The V end was cut by 5 bases, the J end by 4 bases, with 15 bases between. CDR3 amino acids: CASSPYVRGNQPQHF. CDR3 sequence (DNA): TGTGCCAGCAGTCCCTACGTCAGGGGTAATCAGCCCCAGCATTTT.

This clone was picked up one time. V usage is TRBV28 and J usage is TRBJ1-1, with D perhaps matching TRBD1 (5 bases). Germline V lookup: CDR1 MDHEN, CDR2 SYDVKM. The CDR3 is made up of 14 amino acids. The germline V and J ends were trimmed by 2 bases and 5 bases, with 12 bases remaining between them. CDR3 residues: CASSLQGIRTEAFF. The CDR3 nucleotides read TGTGCCAGCAGTTTACAGGGTATACGGACTGAAGCTTTCTTT.

V is TRBV7-9 and J is TRBJ2-1, with 10 bases aligning to TRBD2. The junction had 4 bases not matched to a gene; V was cut back by 3 bases and J by 5 bases. The CDR3 length is 15 residues. Germline V gene data show CDR1 as SEHNR and CDR2 as FQNEAQ (reference sequence). As DNA, the CDR3 is TGTGCCAGCAGCTTGGGACTAGCGAGTCACAATGAGCAGTTCTTC. This encodes CASSLGLASHNEQFF.

This clone has just a few counts. The chain is built from TRBV12-1 and TRBJ2-2; TRBD2 is the table's D call, not checked against the DNA. TRBV12-1 has pseudogene status. This CDR3 is built from 16 residues. The CDR3 sequence is CASSWRLAEYTGELFF. CDR3 nucleotide sequence: TGTGCCAGCAGCTGGCGACTAGCGGAGTACACCGGGGAGCTGTTTTTT.

The count of this clone is one. The genes are TRBV9 and TRBJ2-1, with TRBD1 identical over 8 bases. Germline lookup yields CDR1 SGDLS and CDR2 YYNGEE. The J segment lost 5 bases and the V segment lost 3 bases, leaving 7 bases of the junction unmatched. The CDR3 is made up of 15 amino acids. CDR3 sequence: CASSGRTGIDNEQFF. The CDR3 bases are TGTGCCAGCAGCGGACGGACAGGGATTGACAATGAGCAGTTCTTC.

The CDR3 protein is CASRGTSGASSYEQYF. The CDR3 nucleotides are TGTGCCAGCAGGGGGACTAGCGGGGCGAGCTCCTACGAGCAGTACTTC. This chain joins TRBV6-6 and TRBJ2-7; 13 positions agree with TRBD2. There are 16 residues in the CDR3. V dropped 6 bases and J dropped 0; count of bases not matched to a gene: 5. Germline-derived CDR1 and CDR2 are MNHNY and SVGAGI (reference sequence).

The chain couples TRBV19 to TRBJ1-4; 7 bases agree with TRBD1. CDR3 length equals 16 residues. CDR1 and CDR2 from the germline V gene are LNHDA and SQIVND (reference sequence). With V trimmed by 7 bases and J by 4 bases, 12 bases remained unmatched. This chain's CDR3 is CASTTPEGQYNEKLFF. The CDR3 DNA sequence: TGTGCCAGTACCACTCCAGAGGGACAGTATAATGAAAAACTGTTTTTT.

This rearrangement joins TRBV9 to TRBJ2-3; possibly TRBD2 for D (6 bases). Germline lookup yields CDR1 SGDLS and CDR2 YYNGEE. CDR3 length equals 15 residues. Between the trimmed V and J ends, which lost 4 bases and 2 bases, there was a span of 14 bases. CDR3 nucleotides: TGTGCCAGCAGCACCCGACAGCGGGTCACAGATACGCAGTATTTT. This translates into CASSTRQRVTDTQYF.

This chain uses TRBV6-5 with TRBJ1-1, with a weak D call TRBD1 (6 bases). Between the trimmed V and J ends, which lost 8 bases and 1 base, there was a span of 14 bases. The CDR3 consists of 14 residues. Germline CDR1 reads MNHEY; CDR2 reads SVGAGI. CDR3 amino acids: CASVDRYGNTEAFF. As DNA, the CDR3 is TGTGCCAGCGTTGACAGGTACGGGAACACTGAAGCTTTCTTT.

V usage is TRBV28 and J usage is TRBJ1-2; 10 positions agree with TRBD1. The J segment lost 4 bases and the V segment lost 3 bases, leaving 5 bases of the junction unmatched. The CDR3 has 15 amino acids. Germline CDR1 MDHEN, CDR2 SYDVKM. The CDR3 region is CASSLRGQGPYGYTF. Here the CDR3 DNA reads TGTGCCAGCAGTTTGAGGGGACAGGGGCCCTATGGCTACACCTTC.

The V gene is TRBV6-6, the J gene TRBJ2-7; tentative D call: TRBD2 (5 bases). Germline V gene lookup returns CDR1 MNHNY and CDR2 SVGAGI (reference sequence). Between the trimmed V and J ends, which lost 4 bases and 2 bases, there was a span of 12 bases. This CDR3 is 14 amino acids long. The chain's CDR3 is CASSSSRGAYEQYF. The CDR3 nucleotides are TGTGCCAGCAGTTCTTCACGGGGAGCCTACGAGCAGTACTTC.

DNA for the CDR3: TGTGCCAGCAGTGAATATTTTGGGGCAGGGCCAACTGAAGCTTTCTTT. It is translated as CASSEYFGAGPTEAFF. The chain links TRBV25-1 to TRBJ1-1, with D tentatively TRBD1 (5 bases). Germline values: CDR1 MGHDK, CDR2 SYGVNS. The V end lost 0 bases, the J end lost 5 bases, and 16 bases lay between the germline ends. The CDR3 sequence is 16 residues long.

J is TRBJ2-1 and V is TRBV19; 10 bases agree with TRBD2. The CDR3 loop spans 17 amino acids. Per germline, CDR1 LNHDA and CDR2 SQIVND (reference sequence). V trimming: 4 bases; J trimming: 6 bases; junction bases outside the gene matches: 12. For the CDR3, the DNA is TGTGCCAGTAGTAGAGATAGCGGGGGGCTTTTGACCAATGAGCAGTTCTTC. The encoded protein is CASSRDSGGLLTNEQFF. The full variable domain, completed using reference TRBV19 and TRBJ2-1, is DGGITQSPKYLFRKEGQNVTLSCEQNLNHDAMYWYRQDPGQGLRLIYYSQIVNDFQKGDIAEGYSVSREKKESFPLTVTSAQKNPTAFYLCASSRDSGGLLTNEQFFGPGTRLTVL.